This T cell receptor (beta chain) was profiled in a study of shared clonotypes between healthy human individuals (dated by TCRdb to the early 2020s). Context from the whole study: Three men and a couple of women, aged 18 to 49 years, made up the cohort. Libraries were prepared and TCR repertoires were sequenced by different laboratories using diverse techniques, in order to increase sequencing depth and limit assay-specific biases. For each donor, CD4 naive and CD4 memory were each given three plates, CD8 naive was given two plates, and CD8 memory was given one plate. Per donor, leukapheresis produced somewhere between about 0.9 and 9 billion PBMCs. To estimate repertoire size and how much clonotypes are shared between individuals, the study performed deep sequencing of blood TCR repertoires from 4 to 6 healthy adults.

CDR1 and CDR2 are drawn from the germline V gene: KGHSH, LQKENI. Including cysteine and phenylalanine, the CDR3 has 16 amino acids. The kept DNA is CDR3 alone, 48 bases in frame from the first base. Germline trimming: 6 bases from V, 7 bases from J; junction bases outside gene matches: 11. The donors were healthy, HIV-negative adults with no recently reported acute infections or vaccinations. Every donor was a Caucasian adult living in Nashville, Tennessee, USA. Magnetic negative selection was used to enrich CD4+ T cells, after which naive cells were positively selected on CD45RA and the negative fraction became the memory subset. Blood was obtained by leukapheresis, after which PBMCs were separated by Ficoll-Histopaque density gradient centrifugation and cryopreserved in liquid nitrogen vapor phase. Purity and quantity of every magnetically sorted T cell population were checked by analytical flow cytometry. Each sorted fraction had its genomic DNA isolated and then quantified by UV absorbance on a Nanodrop 2000c.

Comment on this clone: Its antigen remains unidentified. The sample holds no much larger clone one base away, and base qualities are not on file.

Using the deep immunoSEQ assay, TCR CDR3 regions were amplified from genomic DNA by multiplex PCR. Extracted genomic DNA from each cell subset was spread evenly across all wells of several immunoSEQ 96-well plates, with each plate serving as a replicate. For sorted subsets, around 200 ng genomic DNA, equal to about 30,000 T cell genomes, was loaded into each replicate PCR. The purified libraries were quantified using a Qubit 3.0 fluorometer, sized with a Bioanalyzer 2100, and then quantified again using the KAPA Library Quantification kit. A separate single-read 150-cycle Illumina NextSeq 550 flow cell was used to sequence each immunoSEQ 96-well plate. The paper's processing steps were these. Because only junctional sequences without quality scores were contained in the immunoSEQ output, filtering matching that applied to full-length reads could not be performed. To assign V/J genes and CDR3, sequences were annotated against IMGT germline references using PyIR, a Python wrapper for IgBLAST v1.9. Any read was removed if the V/J assignment was weak (E-value above 1e-6), the CDR3 was missing, or the read contained stop codons, out-of-frame junctions, or ambiguous translated residues. A V3J clonotype was defined by an identical inferred V gene, J gene, and CDR3 amino acid sequence. Percentage overlap between repertoires was computed as shared unique clonotypes divided by the size of the smaller repertoire. Three approaches were used to assess repertoire richness: RTK rarefaction, the Chao1 estimator, and Recon v2.1 estimates of unobserved clonotypes. OLGA was used to compute generation probabilities for all TCRbeta clonotypes that the gDNA method yielded from a handful of donors. TCRdb took this table from immuneACCESS and kept in-frame rearrangements with V and J called. Such tables lack part of the clones; where checked against another copy, unresolved V genes explain under half of the gap, and the rest is unexplained. D and trimming come from the DNA, and the V and J calls and clone size come from that table. The sample table holds under 1,900,000 clones, of which less than 99% were seen once. The ten biggest clones cover 0.36% of the sample.

Points the paper makes about the study in general: Across a handful of donors, around 5.4% of naive CD4, 3% to 3.5% of naive CD8, 2% to 2.5% of memory CD4, and around 0.4% of memory CD8 clonotypes were shared. Pairwise subsampling led to the expectation that sequencing depth would affect the degree of clonotype sharing among donors. Higher generation probabilities were observed for clonotypes shared by all four sorted-subset donors than for non-shared clonotypes. Even with the large sequencing depth, rarefaction of the sorted-subset datasets indicated that sequencing was incomplete. Sampling was restricted to blood, and TCR repertoires in tissues likely differ from the TCR repertoires found in blood. The genetic and exposure-history diversity represented was limited by the small number of donors. Larger estimated clonotype richness was generally found for naive subsets than for memory subsets.

The sequence links TRBV18 to TRBJ2-1; 11 middle bases align to TRBD1. This clonotype originated in a young man in good health. The specimen sequenced was naive CD4+ T cells sorted from blood. According to the study, the label for this sample's cell subset or site signals: CD45RA+ positively selected. Here the CDR3 is given as CASSPVGQGAWNEQFF. The DNA sequence reads TGTGCCAGCTCGCCCGTTGGACAGGGGGCGTGGAATGAGCAGTTCTTC.